There are many counts of the clone carrying this T cell receptor beta chain. As yet, its antigen is unknown. Amplification of TCR beta CDR3 regions used RNA as the template. The HTBI primer set served for first-round RT-PCR of the TCR CDR3. TCRdb reprocessed the multiplex PCR reads via MiXCR and lists one record per CDR3 protein. Here the sample spans more than 550,000 distinct CDR3 sequences, 45% being singletons. This entry is derived from a study of T cells in Graves' hyperthyroidism and ophthalmopathy. Points from the study as a whole: The majority of expanded thyroid clonotypes above 0.001 also appeared in blood.

Germline lookup yields CDR1 KGHDR and CDR2 SFDVKD. This CDR3 has 17 residues. After removal of 1 base from V and 1 base from J, the junction contained 4 bases not matched to a gene. The rearrangement links TRBV24-1 to TRBJ2-2; 8 bases agree with TRBD1. The source of this sequence is an adult man with Graves' disease, either hyperthyroidism or ophthalmopathy (not recorded which). Sequenced sample: peripheral blood or thyroid tissue (not recorded which). The CDR3 region is CATSDFIGTGNTGELFF. CDR3 sequence (DNA): TGTGCCACCAGTGATTTTATTGGGACAGGGAACACCGGGGAGCTGTTTTTT.